The 16 T cell receptor beta chains listed next were all sequenced from one sample in a study of cytomegalovirus exposure and HLA in healthy donors. Amplification used 60 Vbeta primers and 13 Jbeta primers. The assay was immunoSEQ multiplex PCR, and TCRdb's table has in-frame clones only and misses some. The profile covers about 140,000 clones, with roughly 80% appearing a single time and less than 1.5% taken by the ten largest. Sequenced input: PBMCs. The receptor source for this set is a female donor in good health and CMV-seronegative.

The chain links TRBV7-8 to TRBJ2-3; D is uncertain. The ends were cut back, 4 bases at V and 5 bases at J, with 7 bases in the middle. Germline V lookup: CDR1 SGHVS, CDR2 FQNEAQ. This CDR3 region has 12 residues. The CDR3 DNA is TGTGCCAGCAGCTCGCACGGAGATACGCAGTATTTT. It is translated as CASSSHGDTQYF.

This clone was observed a few times. The J gene is TRBJ2-1, the V gene TRBV27; TRBD1 might be the D (5 bases). This CDR3 is built from 16 residues. CDR1 MNHEY and CDR2 SMNVEV come from the germline V gene (reference sequence). V lost 4 bases, J lost 4 bases, and 17 bases lay in between. Written as DNA, the CDR3 is TGTGCCAGCAGTTACACAACAGGTGTTACATACAATGAGCAGTTCTTC. It specifies CASSYTTGVTYNEQFF.

The gene calls are TRBV6-1 and TRBJ2-7; D may be TRBD1 (5 bases). Per the germline V gene, CDR1 is MNHNS and CDR2 is SASEGT. CDR3 length: 16 amino acids. Trimming took off 1 base at V and 0 bases at J, with 13 bases between the two ends. CDR3: CASSEVGRVNSYEQYF. The CDR3 DNA reads as TGTGCCAGCAGTGAAGTAGGCAGGGTGAACTCCTACGAGCAGTACTTC.

This clone showed up just a few times. Other DNA sequences in this sample translate to the same CDR3. This chain uses TRBV20-1 with TRBJ1-2, with a tentative D call TRBD1 (5 bases). Trimming took off 3 bases at V and 5 bases at J, with 7 bases between the two ends. This CDR3 has 11 residues. The V gene's germline CDR1 is DFQATT and CDR2 SNEGSKA (reference sequence). In nucleotides, the CDR3 is TGCAGTGCTAGGGACATTTATGGCTACACCTTC. This sequence encodes CSARDIYGYTF.

The chain links TRBV6-5 to TRBJ2-1; the D is unclear. This CDR3 comprises 13 residues. The germline V and J ends were trimmed by 5 bases and 7 bases, with 12 bases remaining between them. Germline V gives CDR1 MNHEY, CDR2 SVGAGI. The CDR3 reads CASSRFLINEQFF. The CDR3 nucleotides are TGTGCCAGCAGTCGTTTCCTAATTAATGAGCAGTTCTTC.

This clone has just one count. The chain links TRBV29-1 to TRBJ2-7, with 8 bases matching TRBD2. The J segment lost 2 bases and the V segment lost 5 bases, leaving 8 bases of the junction unmatched. The CDR3 is made up of 14 amino acids. The germline gives CDR1 SQVTM, CDR2 ANQGSEA. In nucleotides, the CDR3 is TGCAGCGTTCGTAGGGCGGGAGGACCCTACGAGCAGTACTTC. Translating gives CSVRRAGGPYEQYF.

The rearrangement links TRBV6-1 to TRBJ1-4; 7 bases are shared with TRBD1. This CDR3 spans 14 amino acids. Germline V gene lookup returns CDR1 MNHNS and CDR2 SASEGT. V gave up 5 bases and J gave up 0 bases; unmatched junction bases: 0. The DNA for the CDR3 is TGTGCCAGCAGTCAGGGGGCAACTAATGAAAAACTGTTTTTT. It specifies CASSQGATNEKLFF.

V gene TRBV9 combines with J gene TRBJ2-1, with TRBD1 as a possible D gene (6 bases). This CDR3 has 15 amino acids. Per germline, CDR1 SGDLS and CDR2 YYNGEE. V gave up 0 bases and J gave up 4 bases, with 11 bases separating them. CDR3 in amino acids: CASSVDRAEYNEQFF. In DNA, the CDR3 is TGTGCCAGCAGCGTAGACAGGGCGGAGTACAATGAGCAGTTCTTC.

CDR3 residues: CASTERVGFVLEQYF. The CDR3 coding sequence is TGTGCCAGCACCGAGAGGGTTGGTTTCGTCCTCGAGCAGTACTTC. This chain links TRBV27 with TRBJ2-7; maybe TRBD2 (5 bases). The germline V gene encodes CDR1 MNHEY and CDR2 SMNVEV (reference sequence). V was cut by 7 bases and J by 6 bases, with 22 bases left in between. This CDR3 is built from 15 residues.

The chain links TRBV6-5 to TRBJ2-3; D not resolved. The CDR3 totals 13 residues. Trimming shortened V by 11 bases and J by 6 bases, and 18 bases separated the two germline ends. Germline CDR1 is MNHEY and CDR2 is SVGAGI. The CDR3 DNA reads as TGTGCCTGCCAACCGAATCGTGAGGATACGCAGTATTTT. Translated, it gives CACQPNREDTQYF.

The CDR3, as DNA: TGTGCCAGCAGCACCCCCCCAGGGGGCATTGAGACCCAGTACTTC. As protein: CASSTPPGGIETQYF. V gene TRBV13 combines with J gene TRBJ2-5, with 8 positions matching TRBD1. This CDR3 region has 15 residues. Trimming took 5 bases from V and 5 from J; bases not matched to a gene: 10. Per germline, CDR1 PRHDT and CDR2 FYEKMQ (reference sequence). Together with reference TRBV13 and TRBJ2-5, the CDR3 gives the full variable domain: AAGVIQSPRHLIKEKRETATLKCYPIPRHDTVYWYQQGPGQDPQFLISFYEKMQSDKGSIPDRFSAQQFSDYHSELNMSSLELGDSALYFCASSTPPGGIETQYFGPGTRLLVL.

The table lists this clone with a count of one. The chain recombines TRBV4-1 with TRBJ2-3, with 13 nucleotides matching TRBD2. With 2 bases clipped from V and 4 bases from J, the junction kept 6 bases outside the gene matches. Germline V gene sequence: CDR1 MGHRA, CDR2 YSYEKL. This CDR3 has 17 amino acids. The CDR3 nucleotides are TGCGCCAGCAGCCAACTCCGACTAGCGGGAGGTGCAGATACGCAGTATTTT. Encoded protein: CASSQLRLAGGADTQYF.

This chain links TRBV5-4 with TRBJ1-1; D is undetermined. The CDR3 runs 15 residues. The germline gives CDR1 SGHNT, CDR2 YYREEE (reference sequence). V lost 4 bases and J lost 1, with 14 bases in between. The CDR3 reads CASSPGGGGNTEAFF. In DNA, the CDR3 is TGTGCCAGCAGCCCAGGCGGAGGCGGGAACACTGAAGCTTTCTTT.

The chain couples TRBV28 to TRBJ2-3; TRBD2 is a possible D gene (6 bases). The V gene lost 5 bases and the J gene lost 10 bases, with 25 bases spanning the gap. Germline V gene data show CDR1 as MDHEN and CDR2 as SYDVKM. The CDR3 extends over 16 amino acids. CDR3 protein: CASSPVEGPGGVAQYF. The CDR3 DNA reads TGTGCCAGCAGTCCCGTGGAGGGGCCAGGAGGGGTTGCGCAGTATTTT.

This clone was seen a few times. The chain links TRBV27 to TRBJ2-2; D is possibly TRBD1 (6 bases). Per germline, CDR1 MNHEY and CDR2 SMNVEV (reference sequence). V gave up 5 bases and J gave up 6 bases, with 16 bases separating them. CDR3 size: 15 residues. The CDR3 loop reads CASSQKTGLAGELFF. For the CDR3, the DNA is TGTGCCAGCAGTCAGAAGACAGGATTAGCCGGGGAGCTGTTTTTT.

The V gene is TRBV6-1, the J gene TRBJ1-2; the D gene is possibly TRBD1 (6 bases). This CDR3 region has 15 residues. V lost 7 bases, J lost 1 base, and 16 bases lay in between. Germline V gene data show CDR1 as MNHNS and CDR2 as SASEGT. The CDR3 DNA follows: TGTGCCAGCACTAAAGAAGGGGGTAGTAACTATGGCTACACCTTC. This encodes CASTKEGGSNYGYTF.